These 12 T cell receptor beta chains were all obtained from the same sample, sequenced in a study of cytomegalovirus exposure and HLA in healthy donors. 60 Vbeta and 13 Jbeta primers were used in PCR. Clones were sequenced by immunoSEQ multiplex PCR, and TCRdb holds only the in-frame ones, with some missing. The data show 200,000 to 250,000 clones, with over 80% seen just once and under 0.85% held by the top ten. Source material: PBMCs. These receptors all stem from a boy aged 2-15 years in good health and CMV-seronegative.

CDR3 protein: CASSLERDTEAFF. The CDR3 nucleotides read TGCGCCAGCAGCTTGGAACGGGACACTGAAGCTTTCTTT. V and J are TRBV5-1 and TRBJ1-1; D is unresolved. Germline V gene sequence: CDR1 SGHRS, CDR2 YFSETQ. The length of the CDR3 is 13 residues. Trimming left V 0 bases short and J 3 bases short, with 6 bases between.

The chain has TRBV7-9 and TRBJ2-7, with TRBD2 as a possible D gene (6 bases). The CDR3 sequence is 16 residues long. Germline-derived CDR1 and CDR2 are SEHNR and FQNEAQ (reference sequence). V was shortened by 0 bases and J by 2 bases, with 14 bases between the two germline ends. In nucleotides, the CDR3 is TGTGCCAGCAGCTTAGCGATGGTAGCGGCCCCCTACGAGCAGTACTTC. Translating gives CASSLAMVAAPYEQYF.

The chain combines TRBV7-9 with TRBJ1-1, with D maybe TRBD1 (6 bases). From germline, CDR1 is SEHNR and CDR2 FQNEAQ (reference sequence). V was trimmed by 11 bases and J by 2 bases, leaving 18 bases between them. There are 14 residues in the CDR3. The CDR3 DNA reads TGTGCCCCCAGGGCCGGGACACCTAACACTGAAGCTTTCTTT. It yields the protein CAPRAGTPNTEAFF.

The chain carries TRBV30 and TRBJ2-2; D gene unclear. The CDR3 loop spans 15 amino acids. Germline-derived CDR1 and CDR2 are GTSNPN and SVGIG (reference sequence). Trimming removed 0 bases from V and 4 bases from J, with 12 bases in between. The CDR3, as DNA: TGTGCCTGGAGTGTACGTATGGGCATCACCGGGGAGCTGTTTTTT. Its translation: CAWSVRMGITGELFF.

The J gene is TRBJ1-5, the V gene TRBV4-1, with 7 bases identical to TRBD1. V lost 0 bases, J lost 2 bases, and 4 bases stayed unmatched. This CDR3 region has 16 residues. Germline assignment: CDR1 MGHRA and CDR2 YSYEKL. The CDR3 reads CASSQEQGLGNQPQHF. CDR3 DNA: TGCGCCAGCAGCCAAGAACAGGGGCTCGGCAATCAGCCCCAGCATTTT.

The gene calls are TRBV30 and TRBJ1-2, with 7 nucleotides matching TRBD1. Trimming at V came to 3 bases and at J to 3 bases, leaving 4 bases not matched to a gene. CDR1 and CDR2 (germline): GTSNPN, SVGIG (reference sequence). The CDR3 spans 13 residues. CDR3 sequence: CAWSPGGDYGYTF. The CDR3 DNA follows: TGTGCCTGGAGCCCAGGGGGAGACTATGGCTACACCTTC.

This chain links TRBV13 with TRBJ2-5; 8 positions match TRBD2. This CDR3 spans 17 amino acids. Trimming cost V 5 bases and J 7 bases; bases outside gene matches: 18. Germline CDR1 PRHDT, CDR2 FYEKMQ (reference sequence). CDR3 loop: CASSTPTSALPRGTQYF. The CDR3 region has the DNA TGTGCCAGCAGCACACCGACTAGCGCGCTCCCGCGGGGGACCCAGTACTTC.

V is TRBV25-1 and J is TRBJ1-4, with D perhaps matching TRBD1 (6 bases). CDR3 length: 15 residues. V was shortened by 4 bases and J by 4 bases, with 13 bases between the two germline ends. Germline V gives CDR1 MGHDK, CDR2 SYGVNS. CDR3 sequence (DNA): TGTGCCAGCAGTGCCCCGGACAGCCTTAATGAAAAACTGTTTTTT. Translation: CASSAPDSLNEKLFF.

The chain recombines TRBV7-2 with TRBJ2-5; 13 bases match TRBD2. The CDR3 spans 16 residues. Trimming removed 0 bases from V and 5 bases from J; junction bases left unmatched: 3. CDR1 and CDR2 (germline): SGHTA, FQGNSA. CDR3 bases: TGTGCCAGCAGCTTAGCGACTAGCGGGAGGATCGAGACCCAGTACTTC. Its translation: CASSLATSGRIETQYF.

The chain has TRBV5-1 and TRBJ2-3; TRBD2 matches at 12 bases. V dropped 2 bases and J dropped 6; count of bases not matched to a gene: 10. Looked up from germline, CDR1 is SGHRS and CDR2 is YFSETQ. The CDR3 spans 17 residues. CDR3 protein: CASSLRLAGGQPDTQYF. For the CDR3, the DNA is TGCGCCAGCAGCTTAAGGCTAGCGGGGGGGCAGCCGGATACGCAGTATTTT.

This chain joins TRBV5-1 and TRBJ2-1; D is perhaps TRBD2 (7 bases). V gave up 0 bases and J gave up 8 bases, with 15 bases separating them. Germline CDR1 SGHRS, CDR2 YFSETQ. The length of the CDR3 is 15 residues. The CDR3 loop is CASSLEDRGRDEQFF. The CDR3 DNA follows: TGCGCCAGCAGCTTGGAGGATAGGGGGAGGGATGAGCAGTTCTTC. Full variable domain (rest looked up from reference TRBV5-1 and TRBJ2-1): KAGVTQTPRYLIKTRGQQVTLSCSPISGHRSVSWYQQTPGQGLQFLFEYFSETQRNKGNFPGRFSGRQFSNSRSEMNVSTLELGDSALYLCASSLEDRGRDEQFFGPGTRLTVL.

This clone appeared once. The gene calls are TRBV30 and TRBJ2-2; D may be TRBD1 (5 bases). Germline lookup yields CDR1 GTSNPN and CDR2 SVGIG (reference sequence). The CDR3 loop spans 13 amino acids. V shed 0 bases and J shed 6 bases, with 8 bases lying between them. CDR3 protein: CAWSVGVPGELFF. The CDR3 DNA reads TGTGCCTGGAGTGTAGGGGTTCCCGGGGAGCTGTTTTTT.